This T cell receptor beta chain originates from a study of neurological immune-mediated disorders. On the study more broadly: Of the 34 patients who had multiple sclerosis, around 30 had the relapsing-remitting form and 3 had the secondary progressive form. Whole-study findings and limits: Expansion of TCR clones was greatest in HTLV-1-associated myelopathy and smallest in multiple sclerosis, where it fell below that of healthy controls.

CDR1 is DFQATT, CDR2 SNEGSKA, per germline (reference sequence). The CDR3 runs to 12 residues. After removal of 3 bases from V and 5 bases from J, the junction contained 3 bases not matched to a gene. With respect to this clonotype: The target antigen is unknown.

With 10-nucleotide random UMIs included, cDNA was synthesized by 5'RACE. TCRdb redid the calling of the 5' RACE reads with MiXCR, one entry per CDR3 protein. The table lists 60,000 or so distinct CDR3 sequences, 3% to 4% of them singletons. The unsorted libraries originated from 2 million PBMCs kept at -80 C. This chain joins TRBV20-1 and TRBJ2-7, with 8 bases identical to TRBD1. The sequence came from a woman aged 60-70 years with multiple sclerosis. Sequenced: PBMCs. CDR3 DNA: TGCAGTGCTAGGGAGGACAGGGACGAGCAGTACTTC. Translated, it gives CSAREDRDEQYF.